This TCR beta chain emerged from a study of blood T cell repertoires in COVID-19. This clone turned up a few times. TCRdb's table, derived via immunoSEQ multiplex PCR, lists solely in-frame clones and lacks some. The repertoire holds over 300,000 clones, with 85% as singletons. The sequence was collected from a human donor in a cohort sampled during active COVID-19. Specimen: peripheral blood.

CDR3 protein: CASSAGLAGGLDTQYF. The CDR3 bases are TGTGCCAGCAGTGCCGGACTAGCGGGGGGGCTGGATACGCAGTATTTT. The chain recombines TRBV6-1 with TRBJ2-3; TRBD2 aligns across 15 bases. The CDR3 is 16 residues long. Germline CDR1 and CDR2: MNHNS and SASEGT. The V and J ends lost 4 bases and 6 bases, in that order; junction bases with no gene match: 5.